The rows below give T cell receptor beta chains drawn from one sample of a study of Graves' ophthalmopathy and Graves' hyperthyroidism. TCRdb independently ran MiXCR on the multiplex PCR reads; one entry per CDR3 protein. The table records around 470,000 distinct CDR3 sequences, about an eighth of them present only once. The sequencing sample was made of blood. The receptor set was obtained from a young woman with Graves' ophthalmopathy. CDR3s include the opening cysteine and the closing phenylalanine or tryptophan. The D gene is left open where the match is weak. Size tells how often a clone was seen (once, few, many) or the class of an expanded clone, and some rows leave it out.

V	J	length	size	D	CDR3	DNA
TRBV29-1	TRBJ2-5	11	.	.	CSVRPGESQYF	TGCAGCGTTAGACCGGGGGAGTCCCAGTACTTC
TRBV28	TRBJ1-2	13	few	.	CASSFRGAGGYAF	TGTGCCAGCAGTTTTCGGGGGGCGGGAGGCTACGCCTTC
TRBV7-2	TRBJ1-2	13	many	TRBD1	CASSTSTGNGYTF	TGTGCCAGCAGCACCTCGACAGGGAATGGCTACACCTTC
TRBV28	TRBJ2-2	15	.	.	CASSLWGQNTGELFF	TGTGCCAGCAGCCTGTGGGGACAAAACACCGGGGAGCTGTTTTTT
TRBV6-5	TRBJ1-1	16	many	.	CASSYSQTYMNTEAFF	TGTGCCAGCAGTTACTCTCAGACCTACATGAACACTGAAGCTTTCTTT
TRBV7-8	TRBJ2-2	15	.	.	CASSLTDSYTGELFF	TGTGCCAGCAGCTTAACGGACAGCTACACCGGGGAGCTGTTTTTT
TRBV6-5	TRBJ2-4	15	few	TRBD2	CASSYRSSGSLIQYF	TGTGCCAGCAGTTACCGGTCTAGCGGGAGCCTCATTCAGTACTTC
TRBV20-1	TRBJ1-1	12	.	.	CSARVGWTEAFF	TGCAGTGCTAGGGTGGGGTGGACTGAAGCTTTCTTT
TRBV28	TRBJ2-7	14	many	.	CASSLTARTYEQYF	TGTGCCAGCAGTTTAACAGCTCGAACCTACGAGCAGTACTTC
TRBV7-9	TRBJ2-2	14	.	.	CASSSSRGPGELFF	TGTGCCAGCAGTTCTTCCCGGGGACCCGGGGAGCTGTTTTTT
TRBV27	TRBJ2-7	17	many	TRBD2	CASSRAPGLARSYEQYF	TGTGCCAGCAGTAGAGCCCCGGGACTAGCGAGGTCCTACGAGCAGTACTTC
TRBV28	TRBJ2-5	15	many	.	CASSIEPGNQETQYF	TGTGCCAGCAGTATAGAACCGGGGAACCAAGAGACCCAGTACTTC
TRBV10-3	TRBJ1-3	16	few	.	CASSESFGFSGNTIYF	TGTGCCAGCAGTGAGTCCTTCGGGTTCTCTGGAAACACCATATATTTT
TRBV6-2/TRBV6-3	TRBJ2-5	16	.	.	CASSYGARRLGETQYF	TGTGCCAGCAGTTACGGCGCCAGGAGGCTGGGAGAGACCCAGTACTTC
TRBV6-4	TRBJ2-7	13	.	TRBD1	CASGRDRRDEQYF	TGTGCCAGCGGACGGGACAGGAGAGACGAGCAGTACTTC
TRBV6-2/TRBV6-3	TRBJ2-6	13	many	.	CASSYDGANVLTF	TGTGCCAGCAGTTACGACGGGGCCAACGTCCTGACTTTC
TRBV28	TRBJ1-6	15	few	.	CASFLRGAYNSPLHF	TGTGCCAGCTTCCTCAGGGGCGCCTATAATTCACCCCTCCACTTT
TRBV28	TRBJ2-5	15	many	.	CASNIEGRTQETQYF	TGTGCCAGCAATATAGAAGGACGGACTCAAGAGACCCAGTACTTC
TRBV14	TRBJ1-1	13	many	TRBD1	CASSQQGVKVAFF	TGTGCCAGCAGCCAACAGGGGGTGAAAGTCGCTTTCTTT
TRBV7-3	TRBJ2-2	13	many	.	CASSLGGVGELFF	TGTGCCAGCAGCCTGGGGGGAGTCGGGGAGCTGTTTTTT
TRBV6-5	TRBJ2-7	15	many	TRBD1	CASSPSGQGTYEQYF	TGTGCCAGCAGTCCCTCGGGACAGGGCACATACGAGCAGTACTTC
TRBV12-3/TRBV12-4	TRBJ2-5	13	.	.	CASSHPRGETQYF	TGTGCCAGCAGCCACCCGAGGGGAGAGACCCAGTACTTC
TRBV27	TRBJ2-7	19	many	TRBD2	CASKGLPGTSGTHSYEQYF	TGTGCCAGCAAGGGCTTACCTGGGACTAGCGGGACCCACTCCTACGAGCAGTACTTC
TRBV20-1	TRBJ2-7	13	many	TRBD2	CSARAGLVRAQYF	TGCAGTGCCCGGGCGGGACTAGTTAGGGCGCAGTACTTC
TRBV4-2	TRBJ2-4	20	few	TRBD2	CASSQDFAGGLPIAKNIQYF	TGTGCCAGCAGCCAAGACTTCGCGGGGGGTCTCCCGATAGCCAAAAACATTCAGTACTTC
TRBV15	TRBJ2-7	15	many	TRBD1	CATSREGDRGYEQYF	TGTGCCACCAGCAGAGAGGGGGACAGGGGTTACGAGCAGTACTTC
TRBV4-2	TRBJ2-7	14	.	.	CASSQEGAWGEQYF	TGTGCCAGCAGCCAAGAAGGAGCTTGGGGCGAGCAGTACTTC
TRBV28	TRBJ2-7	15	.	TRBD2	CASSSSGSRGYEQYF	TGTGCCAGCAGCAGCAGCGGGAGTAGGGGCTACGAGCAGTACTTC
TRBV6-2/TRBV6-3	TRBJ1-2	17	many	.	CASSYSTVWGRLNGYTF	TGTGCCAGCAGTTACTCCACGGTCTGGGGGCGCTTGAATGGCTACACCTTC
TRBV9	TRBJ1-2	14	few	.	CASSPGQPNYGYTF	TGTGCCAGCAGCCCAGGGCAGCCCAACTATGGCTACACCTTC
TRBV5-1	TRBJ1-6	15	many	TRBD1	CASSLMGQANSPLHF	TGCGCCAGCAGCTTAATGGGACAGGCGAATTCACCCCTCCACTTT
TRBV30	TRBJ1-3	13	many	.	CASLPFSGNTIYF	TGTGCCTCGCTGCCTTTCTCTGGAAACACCATATATTTT
TRBV5-1	TRBJ2-5	16	few	TRBD1	CASSWTPDRGGETQYF	TGCGCCAGCAGCTGGACCCCAGACAGGGGAGGAGAGACCCAGTACTTC
TRBV6-1	TRBJ2-5	15	many	TRBD2	CASSLPGGGFETQYF	TGTGCCAGCAGCCTCCCCGGGGGGGGGTTTGAGACCCAGTACTTC
TRBV2	TRBJ2-7	16	many	TRBD2	CASRPGLAGVFGEQYF	TGTGCCAGCAGACCTGGACTAGCGGGGGTGTTTGGGGAGCAGTACTTC
TRBV11-2	TRBJ2-5	13	many	.	CASSLGGRETQYF	TGTGCCAGCAGTTTGGGGGGGCGAGAGACCCAGTACTTC
TRBV11-2	TRBJ2-4	19	many	TRBD2	CASSLEGTSNSFVKNIQYF	TGTGCCAGCAGCTTAGAGGGGACTAGTAACAGTTTTGTCAAAAACATTCAGTACTTC
TRBV28	TRBJ2-5	15	many	.	CASSSRLGVMETQYF	TGTGCCAGCAGTAGTCGGCTGGGAGTGATGGAGACCCAGTACTTC
TRBV7-8	TRBJ1-1	14	.	TRBD1	CASRPGTGVTEAFF	TGTGCCAGCAGGCCCGGGACAGGGGTCACTGAAGCTTTCTTT
TRBV15	TRBJ2-7	15	many	.	CATSRIQTLTYEQYF	TGTGCCACCAGCAGAATCCAGACACTTACCTACGAGCAGTACTTC
TRBV3-1	TRBJ1-6	13	few	.	CASRGMINSPLHF	TGTGCCAGCAGAGGCATGATCAATTCACCCCTCCACTTT
TRBV5-1	TRBJ1-5	15	.	TRBD1	CASSWTGELNQPQHF	TGCGCCAGCAGCTGGACAGGGGAGTTGAATCAGCCCCAGCATTTT
TRBV25-1	TRBJ1-1	12	.	.	CASSDWGARAFF	TGTGCCAGCAGTGATTGGGGGGCGCGAGCTTTCTTT
TRBV7-6	TRBJ2-7	13	.	.	CASSLAGSLEQYF	TGTGCCAGCAGCTTAGCAGGGTCGCTCGAGCAGTACTTC
TRBV6-5	TRBJ2-7	16	.	TRBD1	CASSYSGRTGGNEQYF	TGTGCCAGCAGTTACTCGGGGCGGACAGGGGGCAACGAGCAGTACTTC
TRBV6-5	TRBJ1-2	14	many	.	CASSYGTGSNGYTF	TGTGCCAGCAGTTACGGGACCGGATCTAATGGCTACACCTTC
TRBV20-1	TRBJ2-7	13	many	.	CSARVPIAYEQYF	TGCAGTGCTAGAGTCCCCATAGCCTACGAGCAGTACTTC
TRBV14	TRBJ2-5	13	few	.	CASSQDRGSTQYF	TGTGCCAGCAGCCAAGATAGGGGCTCGACCCAGTACTTC
TRBV13	TRBJ2-3	15	.	.	CASSSLGGVTDTQYF	TGTGCCAGCAGCTCCCTAGGGGGAGTCACAGATACGCAGTATTTT
TRBV27	TRBJ2-7	13	many	.	CASRKKTSYEQYF	TGTGCCAGCAGAAAGAAAACATCCTACGAGCAGTACTTC
TRBV12-3/TRBV12-4	TRBJ1-5	12	.	.	CAIRVLDQPQHF	TGTGCCATCCGGGTTTTGGATCAGCCCCAGCATTTT
TRBV28	TRBJ2-2	15	many	.	CASSLSRLETGELFF	TGTGCCAGCAGTTTGAGTAGGTTAGAGACCGGGGAGCTGTTTTTT
TRBV5-1	TRBJ1-2	12	many	.	CASSFDFGGYTF	TGCGCCAGCAGCTTCGATTTCGGGGGCTACACCTTC
TRBV10-3	TRBJ2-2	17	few	TRBD2	CAIRVTSGMSLTGELFF	TGTGCCATCAGGGTGACTAGCGGGATGTCTCTCACCGGGGAGCTGTTTTTT
TRBV20-1	TRBJ1-1	14	many	.	CSARDSSTNTEAFF	TGCAGTGCTAGAGATTCATCAACGAACACTGAAGCTTTCTTT
TRBV7-8	TRBJ2-5	14	few	TRBD2	CASSETSGEETQYF	TGTGCCAGCAGCGAGACTAGCGGGGAAGAGACCCAGTACTTC
TRBV6-1	TRBJ1-1	14	.	.	CASRPFGMNTEAFF	TGTGCCAGCAGACCCTTTGGGATGAACACTGAAGCTTTCTTT
TRBV6-1	TRBJ1-5	14	many	.	CASSVGASNQPQHF	TGTGCCAGCAGTGTGGGGGCCAGCAATCAGCCCCAGCATTTT
TRBV29-1	TRBJ2-2	12	many	.	CSVRLGMGELFF	TGCAGCGTTAGGCTTGGAATGGGGGAGCTGTTTTTT